This record concerns one T cell receptor (beta chain) sequence. Some clones are missing from TCRdb's copy, which holds only in-frame ones; the method was immunoSEQ multiplex PCR. The sample has under 250,000 clones; more than 85% are singletons. These data come from a study of blood T cell repertoires in COVID-19. The CDR3 spans 16 residues. Germline CDR1 and CDR2: SNHLY and FYNNEI. Trimming removed 6 bases from V and 2 bases from J; junction bases left unmatched: 6. The V gene is TRBV2, the J gene TRBJ2-3; 12 bases are shared with TRBD2. This sequence originates from a man aged 35 to 55 with acute or convalescent COVID-19. The source material was peripheral blood. The CDR3 region is CASSRTSGALTDTQYF. The CDR3 DNA sequence: TGTGCCAGCAGCCGGACTAGCGGGGCCCTCACAGATACGCAGTATTTT.